This T cell receptor (beta chain) was recorded in a study of control samples from healthy donors and cancer patients. Germline values: CDR1 SEHNR, CDR2 FQNEAQ (reference sequence). CDR3 length: 17 amino acids. Trimming shortened V by 2 bases and J by 7 bases, and 24 bases separated the two germline ends. The assay was immunoSEQ multiplex PCR, and TCRdb's table has in-frame clones only and misses some. The sample has roughly 130,000 clones, 93% seen once; the top ten hold 1.5% to 2%. This receptor was obtained from a man in his fifties with head and neck cancer. V gene TRBV7-9 combines with J gene TRBJ2-7; maybe TRBD1 (7 bases). Sequencing was done on a sample of PBMCs. The CDR3, as DNA: TGTGCCAGCAGCTTAAGGAGGGATTCCCGGACAGGTCAAGAGCAGTACTTC. This encodes CASSLRRDSRTGQEQYF. Supplemented by reference TRBV7-9 and TRBJ2-7, the full variable domain reads DTGVSQNPRHKITKRGQNVTFRCDPISEHNRLYWYRQTLGQGPEFLTYFQNEAQLEKSRLLSDRFSAERPKGSFSTLEIQRTEQGDSAMYLCASSLRRDSRTGQEQYFGPGTRLTVT.